The next 8 T cell receptor beta chains were all read from a single sample in a study of human T cells and chemical hapten exposure. A single record per CDR3 protein comes from TCRdb applying MiXCR to the RACE reads. Here the sample spans approximately 82,000 distinct CDR3 sequences, around 7% being singletons. Time point described: patch test 2, 6 weeks after DPC sensitization. Treatment of the sample: therapeutic diphenylcyclopropenone sensitization with weekly scalp DPC. Source: whole blood, taken in connection with sensitization to the hapten diphenylcyclopropenone (DPC). The source is a woman in her twenties or thirties with alopecia areata. Some clones in this sample may be carry-over from other donors' samples.

This clonotype appeared many times. The rearrangement links TRBV10-3 to TRBJ1-2; D is undetermined. V lost 6 bases to trimming and J lost 0 bases, with 11 bases between them. The germline gives CDR1 ENHRY, CDR2 SYGVKD. This CDR3 has 14 amino acids. Written as DNA, the CDR3 is TGTGCCATCAGGCAGCTGGATTCTAACTATGGCTACACCTTC. This translates into CAIRQLDSNYGYTF.

This clonotype appeared many times. The chain carries TRBV30 and TRBJ1-2, with D hard to call. Per the germline V gene, CDR1 is GTSNPN and CDR2 is SVGIG (reference sequence). CDR3 length: 13 residues. The V end was cut by 0 bases, the J end by 8 bases, with 13 bases between. CDR3 residues: CAWSVVVGGGYTF. The CDR3 DNA sequence: TGTGCCTGGAGTGTTGTAGTGGGCGGAGGCTACACCTTC.

This clonotype was counted between two and nine times. The J gene is TRBJ1-2, the V gene TRBV6-5; tentatively, D is TRBD1 (5 bases). Trimming took off 6 bases at V and 8 bases at J, with 19 bases between the two ends. The CDR3 runs 14 residues. Germline V gene lookup returns CDR1 MNHEY and CDR2 SVGAGI. The CDR3 protein is CASSPFPREVGYTF. CDR3 nucleotides: TGTGCCAGCAGCCCATTCCCCAGGGAGGTCGGCTACACCTTC.

This clonotype has only a few counts. Written as DNA, the CDR3 is TGCAGCGTTGTCGGCATTATACCTTTCGGTGGCTACACCTTC. Protein product: CSVVGIIPFGGYTF. The chain employs TRBV29-1 and TRBJ1-2; no definite D call. CDR1 SQVTM and CDR2 ANQGSEA come from the germline V gene. The CDR3 loop spans 14 amino acids. Trimming removed 4 bases at V and 7 bases at J, with 19 bases between.

This clonotype came up many times. The chain is built from TRBV27 and TRBJ2-2; no firm D call. V shed 5 bases and J shed 0 bases, with 13 bases lying between them. This CDR3 has 16 residues. The germline V gene encodes CDR1 MNHEY and CDR2 SMNVEV (reference sequence). The CDR3: CASSLIQVSNTGELFF. The CDR3 region has the DNA TGTGCCAGCAGTCTAATTCAGGTTTCGAACACCGGGGAGCTGTTTTTT.

The sample holds many counts of this clonotype. The CDR3 loop reads CASTTGGGGGRGNEQFF. The CDR3 DNA is TGTGCCAGCACCACAGGGGGCGGGGGGGGAAGAGGCAATGAGCAGTTCTTC. This chain links TRBV9 with TRBJ2-1, with D perhaps being TRBD1 or TRBD2 (9 bases each). There are 17 residues in the CDR3. V gave up 6 bases and J gave up 6 bases, with 25 bases separating them. The germline gives CDR1 SGDLS, CDR2 YYNGEE.

The V and J genes are TRBV12-3 or TRBV12-4 and TRBJ2-3; D not resolved. CDR3 size: 15 residues. The germline V and J ends were trimmed by 5 bases and 0 bases, with 12 bases remaining between them. The chain's CDR3 is CASSIQVTSTDTQYF. Written as DNA, the CDR3 is TGTGCCAGCAGTATTCAAGTAACTAGCACAGATACGCAGTATTTT.

This clonotype was counted at least ten times. The chain uses TRBV5-1 and TRBJ2-3, with no clear D. Germline CDR1 and CDR2: SGHRS and YFSETQ. This CDR3 is 12 amino acids long. The V gene lost 0 bases and the J gene lost 4 bases, with 3 bases spanning the gap. The CDR3 here is CASSLESDTQYF. CDR3 DNA: TGCGCCAGCAGCTTGGAATCAGATACGCAGTATTTT.